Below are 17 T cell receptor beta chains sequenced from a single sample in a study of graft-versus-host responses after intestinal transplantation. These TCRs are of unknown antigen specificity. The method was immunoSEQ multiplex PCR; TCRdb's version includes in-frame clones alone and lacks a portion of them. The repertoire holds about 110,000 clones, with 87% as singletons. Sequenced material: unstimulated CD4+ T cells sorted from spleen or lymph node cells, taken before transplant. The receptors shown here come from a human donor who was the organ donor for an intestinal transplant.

The CDR3 bases are TGTGCCAGCAGCACCGGGACAGGGGGCAGCAATCAGCCCCAGCATTTT. Protein sequence: CASSTGTGGSNQPQHF. The chain employs TRBV7-8 and TRBJ1-5; TRBD1 agrees at 12 bases. Germline CDR1 and CDR2: SGHVS and FQNEAQ. The CDR3 contains 16 residues. The V gene end was trimmed by 5 bases and the J gene end by 1 base; junction bases not matched to a gene: 3.

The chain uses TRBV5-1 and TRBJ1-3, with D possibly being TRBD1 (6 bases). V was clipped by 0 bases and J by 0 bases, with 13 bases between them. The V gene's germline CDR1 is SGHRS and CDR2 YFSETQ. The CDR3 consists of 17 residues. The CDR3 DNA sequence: TGCGCCAGCAGCTTGGGGCTCGGACAGAGCTCTGGAAACACCATATATTTT. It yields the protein CASSLGLGQSSGNTIYF.

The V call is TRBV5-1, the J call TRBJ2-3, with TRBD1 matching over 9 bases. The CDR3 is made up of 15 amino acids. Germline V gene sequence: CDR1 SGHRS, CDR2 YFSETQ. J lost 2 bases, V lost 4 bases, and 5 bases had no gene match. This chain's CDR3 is CASSIGQGTTDTQYF. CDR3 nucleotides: TGCGCCAGCAGCATAGGACAGGGGACCACAGATACGCAGTATTTT. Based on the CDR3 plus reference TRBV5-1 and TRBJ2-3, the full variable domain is KAGVTQTPRYLIKTRGQQVTLSCSPISGHRSVSWYQQTPGQGLQFLFEYFSETQRNKGNFPGRFSGRQFSNSRSEMNVSTLELGDSALYLCASSIGQGTTDTQYFGPGTRLTVL.

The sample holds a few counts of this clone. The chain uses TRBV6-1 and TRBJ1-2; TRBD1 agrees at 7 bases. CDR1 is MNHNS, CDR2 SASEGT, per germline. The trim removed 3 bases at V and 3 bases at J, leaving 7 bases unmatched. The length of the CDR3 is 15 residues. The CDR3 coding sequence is TGTGCCAGCAGTGACCGACAGGGCGTTTACTATGGCTACACCTTC. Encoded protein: CASSDRQGVYYGYTF.

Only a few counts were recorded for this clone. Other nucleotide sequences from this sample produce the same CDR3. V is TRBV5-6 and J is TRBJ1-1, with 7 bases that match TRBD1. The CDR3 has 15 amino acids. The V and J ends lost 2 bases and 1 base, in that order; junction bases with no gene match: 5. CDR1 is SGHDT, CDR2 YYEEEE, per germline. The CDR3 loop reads CASSFRGRGNTEAFF. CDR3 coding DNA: TGTGCCAGCAGCTTTAGGGGGCGGGGGAACACTGAAGCTTTCTTT. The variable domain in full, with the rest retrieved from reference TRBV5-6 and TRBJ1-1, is DAGVTQSPTHLIKTRGQQVTLRCSPKSGHDTVSWYQQALGQGPQFIFQYYEEEERQRGNFPDRFSGHQFPNYSSELNVNALLLGDSALYLCASSFRGRGNTEAFFGQGTRLTVV.

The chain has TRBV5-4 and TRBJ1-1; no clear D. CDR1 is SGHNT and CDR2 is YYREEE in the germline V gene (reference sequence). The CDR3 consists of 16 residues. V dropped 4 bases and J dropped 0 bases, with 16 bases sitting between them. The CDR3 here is CASSPGEVHVNTEAFF. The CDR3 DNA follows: TGTGCCAGCAGCCCCGGGGAGGTACATGTGAACACTGAAGCTTTCTTT. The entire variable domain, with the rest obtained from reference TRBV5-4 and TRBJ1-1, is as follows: ETGVTQSPTHLIKTRGQQVTLRCSSQSGHNTVSWYQQALGQGPQFIFQYYREEENGRGNFPPRFSGLQFPNYSSELNVNALELDDSALYLCASSPGEVHVNTEAFFGQGTRLTVV.

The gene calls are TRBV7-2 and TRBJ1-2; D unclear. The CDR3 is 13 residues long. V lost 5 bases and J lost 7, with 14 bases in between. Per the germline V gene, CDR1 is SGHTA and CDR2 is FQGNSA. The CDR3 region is CASSPLRGSGYTF. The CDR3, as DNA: TGTGCCAGCAGCCCGCTGCGAGGGAGTGGCTACACCTTC.

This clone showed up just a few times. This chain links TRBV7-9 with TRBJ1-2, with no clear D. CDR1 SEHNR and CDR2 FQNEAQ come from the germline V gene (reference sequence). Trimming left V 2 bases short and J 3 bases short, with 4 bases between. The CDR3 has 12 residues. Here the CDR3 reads CASSLNYYGYTF. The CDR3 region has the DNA TGTGCCAGCAGCTTAAACTACTATGGCTACACCTTC.

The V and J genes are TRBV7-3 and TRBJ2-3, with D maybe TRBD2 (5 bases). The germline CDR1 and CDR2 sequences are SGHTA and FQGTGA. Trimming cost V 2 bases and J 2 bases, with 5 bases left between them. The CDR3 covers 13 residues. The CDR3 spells CASSLDYTDTQYF. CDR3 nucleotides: TGTGCCAGCAGCTTAGACTACACAGATACGCAGTATTTT.

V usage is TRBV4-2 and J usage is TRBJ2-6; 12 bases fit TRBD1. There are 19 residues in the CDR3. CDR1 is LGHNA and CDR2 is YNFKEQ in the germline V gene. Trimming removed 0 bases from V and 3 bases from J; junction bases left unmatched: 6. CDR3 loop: CASSQDFGTGGYGANVLTF. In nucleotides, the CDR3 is TGTGCCAGCAGCCAAGATTTCGGGACAGGGGGCTATGGGGCCAACGTCCTGACTTTC.

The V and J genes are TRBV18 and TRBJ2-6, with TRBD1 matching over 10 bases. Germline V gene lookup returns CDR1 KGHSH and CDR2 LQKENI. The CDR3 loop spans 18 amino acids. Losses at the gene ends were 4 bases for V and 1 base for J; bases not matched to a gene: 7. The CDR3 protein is CASSLRGQGSSGANVLTF. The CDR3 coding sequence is TGTGCCAGCTCACTGCGGGGACAGGGGAGTTCTGGGGCCAACGTCCTGACTTTC.

CDR3 in amino acids: CACPGTTGLQNTIYF. CDR3 nucleotide sequence: TGTGCCTGCCCAGGCACGACAGGGCTCCAAAACACCATATATTTT. The genes are TRBV30 and TRBJ1-3; 7 bases are a match to TRBD1. CDR3 length: 15 amino acids. Trimming at V came to 6 bases and at J to 6 bases, leaving 14 bases not matched to a gene. The germline CDR1 and CDR2 sequences are GTSNPN and SVGIG (reference sequence).

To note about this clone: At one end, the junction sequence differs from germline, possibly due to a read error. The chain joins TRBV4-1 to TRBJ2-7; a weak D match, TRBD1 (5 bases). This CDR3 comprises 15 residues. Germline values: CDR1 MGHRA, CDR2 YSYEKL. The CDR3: CASSRTYTISYEQYF. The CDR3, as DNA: TGTGCCAGCAGCCGGACATATACAATCTCCTACGAGCAGTACTTC.

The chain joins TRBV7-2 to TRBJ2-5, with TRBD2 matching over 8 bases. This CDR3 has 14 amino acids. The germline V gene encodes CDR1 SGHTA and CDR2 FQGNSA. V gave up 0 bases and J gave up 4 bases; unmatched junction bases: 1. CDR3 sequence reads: CASSLAGGAETQYF. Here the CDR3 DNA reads TGTGCCAGCAGCTTAGCCGGGGGGGCAGAGACCCAGTACTTC.

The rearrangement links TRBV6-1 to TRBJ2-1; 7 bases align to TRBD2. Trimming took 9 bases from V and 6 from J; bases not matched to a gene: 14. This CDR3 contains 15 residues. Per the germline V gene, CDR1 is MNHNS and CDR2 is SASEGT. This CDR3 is CASTRSGRAGNEQFF. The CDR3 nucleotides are TGTGCCAGTACCCGTAGTGGGAGGGCCGGCAATGAGCAGTTCTTC.

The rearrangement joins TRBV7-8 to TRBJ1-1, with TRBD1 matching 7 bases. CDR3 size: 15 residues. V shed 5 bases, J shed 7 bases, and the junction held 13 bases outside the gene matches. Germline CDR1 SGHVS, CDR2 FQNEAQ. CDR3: CASSQTNRGAGEAFF. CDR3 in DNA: TGTGCCAGCAGCCAGACTAACAGGGGCGCTGGTGAAGCTTTCTTT.

CDR3 region: CASSERVWGTGELFF. The DNA of the CDR3 is TGTGCCAGCAGTGAACGCGTATGGGGGACCGGGGAGCTGTTTTTT. The chain couples TRBV2 to TRBJ2-2; the D call may be TRBD1 or TRBD2 (5 bases each). This CDR3 has 15 residues. Germline-derived CDR1 and CDR2 are SNHLY and FYNNEI. V lost 2 bases to trimming and J lost 5 bases, with 12 bases between them.